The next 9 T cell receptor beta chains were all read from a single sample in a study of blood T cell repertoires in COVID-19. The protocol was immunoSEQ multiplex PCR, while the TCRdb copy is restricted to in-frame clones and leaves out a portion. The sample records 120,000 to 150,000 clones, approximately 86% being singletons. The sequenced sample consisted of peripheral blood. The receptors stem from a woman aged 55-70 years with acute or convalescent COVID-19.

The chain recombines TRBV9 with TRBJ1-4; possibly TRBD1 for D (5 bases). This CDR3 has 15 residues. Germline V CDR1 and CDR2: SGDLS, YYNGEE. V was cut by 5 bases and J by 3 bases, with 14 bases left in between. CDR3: CASRRLGGPNEKLFF. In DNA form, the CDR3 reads TGTGCCAGCAGGAGGCTGGGGGGTCCTAATGAAAAACTGTTTTTT.

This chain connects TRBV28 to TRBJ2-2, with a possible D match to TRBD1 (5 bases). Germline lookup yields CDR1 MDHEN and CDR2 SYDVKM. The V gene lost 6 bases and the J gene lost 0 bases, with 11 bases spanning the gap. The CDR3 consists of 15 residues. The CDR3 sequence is CASSFGRANTGELFF. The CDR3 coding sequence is TGTGCCAGCAGCTTCGGCAGGGCGAACACCGGGGAGCTGTTTTTT.

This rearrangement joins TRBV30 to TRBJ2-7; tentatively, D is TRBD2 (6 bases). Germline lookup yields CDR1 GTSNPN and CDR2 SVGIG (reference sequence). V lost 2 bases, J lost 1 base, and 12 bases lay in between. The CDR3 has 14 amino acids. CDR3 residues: CAWSLWGESYEQYF. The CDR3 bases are TGTGCCTGGAGTCTGTGGGGGGAATCCTACGAGCAGTACTTC.

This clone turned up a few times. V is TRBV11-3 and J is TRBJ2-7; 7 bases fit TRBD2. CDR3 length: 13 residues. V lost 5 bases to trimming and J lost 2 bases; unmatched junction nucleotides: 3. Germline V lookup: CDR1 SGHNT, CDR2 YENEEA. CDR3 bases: TGTGCCAGCAGCCACGGACTAGCCTACGAGCAGTACTTC. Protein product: CASSHGLAYEQYF.

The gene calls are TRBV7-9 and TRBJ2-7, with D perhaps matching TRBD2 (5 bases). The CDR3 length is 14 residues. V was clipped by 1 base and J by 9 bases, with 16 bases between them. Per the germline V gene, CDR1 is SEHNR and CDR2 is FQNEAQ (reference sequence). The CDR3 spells CASSLEVAGFGQYF. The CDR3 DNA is TGTGCCAGCAGCTTAGAGGTTGCGGGCTTTGGGCAGTACTTC.

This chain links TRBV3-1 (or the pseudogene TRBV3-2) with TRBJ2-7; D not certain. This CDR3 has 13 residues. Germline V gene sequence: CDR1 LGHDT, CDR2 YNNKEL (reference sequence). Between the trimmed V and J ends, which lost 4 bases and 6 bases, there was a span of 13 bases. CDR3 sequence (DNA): TGTGCCAGCAGCCCGAGTATGGTATCCGAGCAGTACTTC. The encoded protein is CASSPSMVSEQYF.

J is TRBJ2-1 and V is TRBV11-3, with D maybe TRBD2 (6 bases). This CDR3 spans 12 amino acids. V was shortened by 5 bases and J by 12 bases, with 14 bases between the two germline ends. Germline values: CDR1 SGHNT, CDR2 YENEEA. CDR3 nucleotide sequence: TGTGCCAGCAGCGCCAGTAGCGGTCCGCAGTTCTTC. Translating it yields CASSASSGPQFF.

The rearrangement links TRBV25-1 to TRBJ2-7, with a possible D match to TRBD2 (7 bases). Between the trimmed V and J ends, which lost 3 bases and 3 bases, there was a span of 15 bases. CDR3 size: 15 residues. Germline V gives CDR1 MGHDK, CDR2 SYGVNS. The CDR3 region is CASSDTGGQLYEQYF. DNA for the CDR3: TGTGCCAGCAGTGACACGGGGGGACAACTCTACGAGCAGTACTTC.

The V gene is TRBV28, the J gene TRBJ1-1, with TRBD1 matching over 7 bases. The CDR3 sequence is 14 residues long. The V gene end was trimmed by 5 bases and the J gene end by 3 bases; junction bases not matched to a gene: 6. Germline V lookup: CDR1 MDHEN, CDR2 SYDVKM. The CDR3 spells CASSQGQRDTEAFF. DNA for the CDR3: TGTGCCAGCAGTCAGGGACAGCGTGACACTGAAGCTTTCTTT.